This TCR beta chain was observed in a study of blood T cell repertoires in COVID-19. The wider study: In each case, the material was cDNA or gDNA derived from T cells, B-cell-depleted T cells, or PBMCs.

The trim removed 3 bases at V and 8 bases at J, leaving 0 bases unmatched. The CDR3 spans 12 residues. Germline CDR1 MDHEN, CDR2 SYDVKM. Sequenced by immunoSEQ multiplex PCR; TCRdb stores in-frame clones only, minus some. The sample has about 170,000 clones; 70% to 90% are singletons. This TCR derives from a woman over 75 with COVID-19, enrolled during active disease. Source material: peripheral blood. J is TRBJ1-1 and V is TRBV28; 10 positions agree with TRBD1. The CDR3 loop is CASSLDRGEAFF. The CDR3 DNA follows: TGTGCCAGCAGTTTGGACAGGGGGGAAGCTTTCTTT. Together with reference TRBV28 and TRBJ1-1, the CDR3 gives the full variable domain: DVKVTQSSRYLVKRTGEKVFLECVQDMDHENMFWYRQDPGLGLRLIYFSYDVKMKEKGDIPEGYSVSREKKERFSLILESASTNQTSMYLCASSLDRGEAFFGQGTRLTVV.